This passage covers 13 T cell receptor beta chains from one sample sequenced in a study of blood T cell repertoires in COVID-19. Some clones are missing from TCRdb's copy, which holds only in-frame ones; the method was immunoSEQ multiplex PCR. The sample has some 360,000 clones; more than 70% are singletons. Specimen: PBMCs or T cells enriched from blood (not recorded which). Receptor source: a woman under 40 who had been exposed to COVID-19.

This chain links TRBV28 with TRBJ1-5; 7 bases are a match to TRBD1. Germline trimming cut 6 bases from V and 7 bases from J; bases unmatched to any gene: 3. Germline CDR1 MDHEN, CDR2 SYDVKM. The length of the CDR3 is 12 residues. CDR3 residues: CASRDRVQPQHF. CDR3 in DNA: TGTGCCAGCAGAGACAGGGTGCAGCCCCAGCATTTT.

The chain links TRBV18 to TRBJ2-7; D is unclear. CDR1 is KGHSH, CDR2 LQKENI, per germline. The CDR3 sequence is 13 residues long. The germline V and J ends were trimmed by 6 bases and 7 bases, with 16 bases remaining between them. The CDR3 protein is CASSNEATGEQYF. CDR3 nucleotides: TGTGCCAGCTCCAACGAGGCTACCGGAGAGCAGTACTTC. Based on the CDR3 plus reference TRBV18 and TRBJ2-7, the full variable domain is NAGVMQNPRHLVRRRGQEARLRCSPMKGHSHVYWYRQLPEEGLKFMVYLQKENIIDESGMPKERFSAEFPKEGPSILRIQQVVRGDSAAYFCASSNEATGEQYFGPGTRLTVT.

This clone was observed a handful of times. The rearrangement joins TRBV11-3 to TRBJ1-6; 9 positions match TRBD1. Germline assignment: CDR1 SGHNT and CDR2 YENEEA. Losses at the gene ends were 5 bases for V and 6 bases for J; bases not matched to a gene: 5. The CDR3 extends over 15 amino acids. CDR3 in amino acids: CASSQGDRVNSPLHF. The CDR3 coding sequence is TGTGCCAGCAGCCAAGGGGACAGGGTTAATTCACCCCTCCACTTT.

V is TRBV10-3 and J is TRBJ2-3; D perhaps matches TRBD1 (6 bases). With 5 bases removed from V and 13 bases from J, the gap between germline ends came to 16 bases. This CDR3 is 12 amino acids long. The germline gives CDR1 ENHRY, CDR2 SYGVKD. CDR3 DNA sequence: TGTGCCATCAGTTTGGACAGCTTCGTAGAGTATTTT. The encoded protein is CAISLDSFVEYF.

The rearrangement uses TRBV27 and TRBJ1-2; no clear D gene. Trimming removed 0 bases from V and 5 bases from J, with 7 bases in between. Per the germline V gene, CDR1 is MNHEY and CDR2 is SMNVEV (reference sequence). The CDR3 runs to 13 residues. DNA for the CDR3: TGTGCCAGCAGTTTATCACCGCAGTATGGCTACACCTTC. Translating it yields CASSLSPQYGYTF.

CDR3 region: CASSIVGGLAGGPLGTDTQYF. DNA of the CDR3: TGTGCCAGTAGTATAGTAGGCGGGCTAGCGGGAGGCCCCTTGGGCACAGATACGCAGTATTTT. The chain recombines TRBV19 with TRBJ2-3; TRBD2 aligns across 11 bases. Looked up from germline, CDR1 is LNHDA and CDR2 is SQIVND (reference sequence). The length of the CDR3 is 21 residues. V gave up 1 base and J gave up 1 base; unmatched junction bases: 16.

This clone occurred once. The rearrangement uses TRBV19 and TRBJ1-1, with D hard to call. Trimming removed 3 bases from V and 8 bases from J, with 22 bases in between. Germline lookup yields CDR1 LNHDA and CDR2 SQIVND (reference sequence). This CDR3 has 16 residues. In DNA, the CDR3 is TGTGCCAGTAGTATGGACTTTTTCAACAGAGGCCAGGAAGCTTTCTTT. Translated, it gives CASSMDFFNRGQEAFF.

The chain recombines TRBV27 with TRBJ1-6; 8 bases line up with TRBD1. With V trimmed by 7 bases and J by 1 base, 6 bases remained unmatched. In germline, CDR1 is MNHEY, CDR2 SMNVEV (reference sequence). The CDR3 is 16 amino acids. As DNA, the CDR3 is TGTGCCAGCACCCGAGACAGGGGTTCCTATAATTCACCCCTCCACTTT. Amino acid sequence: CASTRDRGSYNSPLHF.

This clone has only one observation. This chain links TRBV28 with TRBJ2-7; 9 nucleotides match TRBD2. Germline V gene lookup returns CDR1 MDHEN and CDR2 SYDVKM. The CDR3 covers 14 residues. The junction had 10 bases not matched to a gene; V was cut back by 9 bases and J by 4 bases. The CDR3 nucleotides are TGTGCCAGGGAGGGCCAGCGGGAGGTTTACGAGCAGTACTTC. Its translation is CAREGQREVYEQYF. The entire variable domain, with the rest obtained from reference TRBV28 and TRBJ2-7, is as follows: DVKVTQSSRYLVKRTGEKVFLECVQDMDHENMFWYRQDPGLGLRLIYFSYDVKMKEKGDIPEGYSVSREKKERFSLILESASTNQTSMYLCAREGQREVYEQYFGPGTRLTVT.

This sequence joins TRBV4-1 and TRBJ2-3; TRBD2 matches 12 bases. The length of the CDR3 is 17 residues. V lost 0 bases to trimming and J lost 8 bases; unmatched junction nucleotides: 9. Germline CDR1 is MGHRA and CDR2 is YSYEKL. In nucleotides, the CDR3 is TGCGCCAGCAGCCAAGATGGACTAGCGGGGTCCGGGGGTACGCAGTATTTT. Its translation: CASSQDGLAGSGGTQYF.

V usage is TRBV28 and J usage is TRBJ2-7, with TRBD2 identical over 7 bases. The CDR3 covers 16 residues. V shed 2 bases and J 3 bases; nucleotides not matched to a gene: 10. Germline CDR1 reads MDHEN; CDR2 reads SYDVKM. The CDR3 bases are TGTGCCAGCAGTTTAGGGGAGGGACGGATATTCTACGAGCAGTACTTC. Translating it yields CASSLGEGRIFYEQYF.

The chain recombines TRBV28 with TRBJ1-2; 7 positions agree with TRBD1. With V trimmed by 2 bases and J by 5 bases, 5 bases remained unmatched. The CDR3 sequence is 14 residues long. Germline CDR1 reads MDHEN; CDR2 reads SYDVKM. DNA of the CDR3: TGTGCCAGCAGTTTAACGGGACAGCCTTATGGCTACACCTTC. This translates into CASSLTGQPYGYTF.

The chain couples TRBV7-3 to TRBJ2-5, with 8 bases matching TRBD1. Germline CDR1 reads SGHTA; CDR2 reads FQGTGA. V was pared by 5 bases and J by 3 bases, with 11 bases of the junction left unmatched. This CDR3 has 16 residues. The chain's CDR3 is CASSLGSGQGEETQYF. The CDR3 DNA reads TGTGCCAGCAGCCTAGGTTCCGGACAGGGTGAAGAGACCCAGTACTTC. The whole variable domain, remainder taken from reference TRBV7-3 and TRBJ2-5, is GAGVSQTPSNKVTEKGKYVELRCDPISGHTALYWYRQSLGQGPEFLIYFQGTGAADDSGLPNDRFFAVRPEGSVSTLKIQRTERGDSAVYLCASSLGSGQGEETQYFGPGTRLLVL.